This T cell receptor beta chain is from a study of T cell clonotyping in hematopoietic cell transplantation. Study outcomes and limitations: CD4 and CD8 repertoire contributions could not be separated without sorting. Recipient TCR diversity dropped after transplant; expanded clonotypes rose from day 30 to 180.

Time point in this sample: recipient sample about 28 days before transplant, after cytoreduction. Produced via immunoSEQ multiplex PCR; TCRdb's table is partial and in-frame only. The sample carries roughly 45,000 clones, approximately 90% recorded once. As to this clone: Its specificity is unknown.

Per the germline V gene, CDR1 is MNHEY and CDR2 is SMNVEV (reference sequence). The V end lost 7 bases, the J end lost 4 bases, and 21 bases lay between the germline ends. CDR3 length: 16 residues. The receptor's source is a man between 60 and 70 years old with biphenotypic leukemia. Some clones in this sample may be carry-over from other donors' samples. This sample comprised peripheral blood mononuclear cells, obtained before stem cell transplant. The rearrangement uses TRBV27 and TRBJ2-3; tentatively, D is TRBD2 (6 bases). Written as DNA, the CDR3 is TGTGCCAGCAAAAAAAGGCGTTCGGGGGAGGCAGATACGCAGTATTTT. The encoded protein is CASKKRRSGEADTQYF.